Given below is one T cell receptor beta chain in context. Antigen: not known. This specimen belongs to a study of siplizumab effects on memory and regulatory T cells. Study-wide points: Naive T cells appeared more varied than memory cells and looked like key alloresponse contributors. Alloreactive sequences traceable to unstimulated CD4+ memory cells declined significantly under siplizumab. Treatment with siplizumab left mappable alloreactive CD4+ clones averaging approximately 68% Treg-derived, compared with 25% to 30% in controls.

The CDR3 runs to 15 residues. Germline loops: CDR1 SGHNT, CDR2 YENEEA. J was trimmed by 7 bases and V by 3 bases; bases with no gene match: 7. Around 9.1 x 10^4 TCR templates per sample were assayed. Here immunoSEQ multiplex PCR was the method, and the copy in TCRdb shows in-frame clones only, minus some. This sample has under 95,000 clones, with about 93% found just once. The chain combines TRBV11-3 with TRBJ2-1; TRBD2 agrees at 9 bases. The sample taken for sequencing was non-Treg CD4+ T cells sorted from blood. The source of this sequence is a human donor in good health. The CDR3, as DNA: TGTGCCAGCAGCTTCCCTAGCGGGATGGGAAATGAGCAGTTCTTC. Its translation is CASSFPSGMGNEQFF.